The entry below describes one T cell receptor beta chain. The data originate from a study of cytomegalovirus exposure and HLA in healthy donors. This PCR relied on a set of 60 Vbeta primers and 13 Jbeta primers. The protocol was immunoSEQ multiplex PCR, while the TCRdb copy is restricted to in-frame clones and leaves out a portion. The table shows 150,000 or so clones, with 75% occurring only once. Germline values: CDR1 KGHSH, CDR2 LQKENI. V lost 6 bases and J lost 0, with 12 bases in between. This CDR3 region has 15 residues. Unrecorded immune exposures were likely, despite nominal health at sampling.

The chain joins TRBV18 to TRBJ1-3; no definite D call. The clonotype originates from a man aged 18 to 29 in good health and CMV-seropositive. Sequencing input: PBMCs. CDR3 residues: CASSPVEGSGNTIYF. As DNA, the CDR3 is TGTGCCAGCTCCCCCGTGGAGGGCTCTGGAAACACCATATATTTT.